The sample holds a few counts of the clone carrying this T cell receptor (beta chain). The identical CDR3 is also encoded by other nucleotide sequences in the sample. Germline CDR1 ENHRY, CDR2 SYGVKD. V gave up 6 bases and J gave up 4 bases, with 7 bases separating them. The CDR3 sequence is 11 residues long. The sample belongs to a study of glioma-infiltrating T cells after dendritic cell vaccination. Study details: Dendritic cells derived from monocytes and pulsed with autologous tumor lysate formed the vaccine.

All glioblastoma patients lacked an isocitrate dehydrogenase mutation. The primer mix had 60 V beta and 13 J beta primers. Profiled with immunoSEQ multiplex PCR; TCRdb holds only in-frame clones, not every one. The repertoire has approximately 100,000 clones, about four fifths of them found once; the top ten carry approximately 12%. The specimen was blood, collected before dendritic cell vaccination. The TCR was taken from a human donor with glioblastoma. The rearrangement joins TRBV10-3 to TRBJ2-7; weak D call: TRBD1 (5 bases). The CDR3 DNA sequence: TGTGCCATCAGCAGGGATTACGAGCAGTACTTC. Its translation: CAISRDYEQYF.